This TCR beta chain was captured in a study of T cell repertoires in cytomegalovirus infection. Background on the study: It can be stated that public TCR beta signatures indicated CMV infection as well as a matching HLA type.

Study results and caveats: HLA-C-restricted CMV clonotypes gave the most frequent clonotype in two of eight donors. CMV carriers having the relevant HLA were flagged by cumulative public TCR beta family frequency.

Each CDR3 protein is one row after TCRdb ran MiXCR on the reads. The sample consists of some 230,000 distinct CDR3 sequences, approximately 24% of them appearing once. Deletions cut 7 bases from V and 0 bases from J, with 13 bases between. Germline V lookup: CDR1 SGHRS, CDR2 YFSETQ. The CDR3 extends over 14 amino acids. Regarding this clonotype: What it recognizes is unknown.

The sequence was obtained from a human donor in good health (CMV status not recorded). Some clones in this sample may be carry-over from other donors' samples. The sample taken for sequencing was CD8+ T cells from PBMCs. The chain links TRBV5-1 to TRBJ1-1, with D uncertain. The CDR3 DNA sequence: TGCGCCAGCGCCCCTGGGAACATGAACACTGAAGCTTTCTTT. Translated, it gives CASAPGNMNTEAFF.